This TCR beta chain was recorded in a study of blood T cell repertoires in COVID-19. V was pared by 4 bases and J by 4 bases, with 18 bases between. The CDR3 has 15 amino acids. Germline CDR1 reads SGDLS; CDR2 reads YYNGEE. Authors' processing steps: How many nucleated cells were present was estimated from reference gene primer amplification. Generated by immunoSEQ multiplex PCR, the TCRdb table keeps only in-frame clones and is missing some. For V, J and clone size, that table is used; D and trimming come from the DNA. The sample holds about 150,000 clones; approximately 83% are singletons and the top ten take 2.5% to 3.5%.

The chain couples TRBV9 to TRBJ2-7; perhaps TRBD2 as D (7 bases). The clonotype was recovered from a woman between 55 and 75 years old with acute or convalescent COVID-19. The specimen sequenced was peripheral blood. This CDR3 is CASSPREGTFYEQYF. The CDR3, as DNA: TGTGCCAGCAGCCCGAGGGAGGGGACATTTTACGAGCAGTACTTC.